This section outlines one TCR beta chain sequence together with its context. Its specificity is not known. The sample originates from a study of T cell repertoires in cytomegalovirus infection. Study at large: Recently identified HLA-C-restricted CMV epitopes were used, and well-studied HLA-B-restricted CMV epitopes were used as well. Shared public TCR beta signatures pointed to both CMV infection and a matching HLA type. Findings and caveats of the study: The ex vivo response was dominated by HLA-C-restricted CMV-specific TCR beta clonotypes. Identification of carriers of CMV plus the relevant HLA was performed using cumulative public TCR beta family frequency.

TCRdb recomputed calls from the reads with MiXCR, one row per CDR3 protein. The sample has a few hundred thousand distinct CDR3 sequences, almost 40% seen once. The CDR3 is made up of 16 amino acids. V lost 0 bases to trimming and J lost 7 bases, with 16 bases between them. Germline V gives CDR1 DFQATT, CDR2 SNEGSKA (reference sequence). The receptor was derived from a human donor in good health (CMV status not recorded). Some clones in this sample may be carry-over from other donors' samples. The sequencing used cultured PBMCs, collected from culture after CMV antigen stimulation. This chain uses TRBV20-1 with TRBJ1-6; D gene uncertain. CDR3 nucleotide sequence: TGCAGTGCTAGAGATGGCGGGAGTGTCGGGAATTCACCCCTCCACTTT. It yields the protein CSARDGGSVGNSPLHF.